Reported below is one T cell receptor beta chain. The antigen is unknown. The entry originates in a study of T-cell memory formation after mild COVID-19. For the study at large: TCR clusters were largely donor specific. Study-wide results and caveats: Clones which contracted sat mainly in CM and EM if CD4+, and in EMRA if CD8+. Certain responding clones were present in pre-infection memory, suggesting participation of cross-reactive memory.

TCR alpha and TCR beta cDNA libraries with sample barcodes and UMIs came from 5'RACE using constant-segment primers. MiXCR, applied by TCRdb to the 5' RACE reads, yields one record per CDR3 protein. The sample lists around 250,000 distinct CDR3 sequences; around 10% were seen once. CDR3 size: 17 residues. The germline gives CDR1 SGHVS, CDR2 FQNEAQ. V shed 5 bases, J shed 4 bases, and the junction held 8 bases outside the gene matches. The sequenced sample consisted of PBMCs or a T cell subset sorted from them (not recorded which). The source of this sequence is a man younger than 30 who had mild COVID-19 (a few samples of this study predate the infection). Cell type and time point are not known. V usage is TRBV7-8 and J usage is TRBJ2-3; 14 positions agree with TRBD2. The CDR3 sequence: CASSLLGLAGVSDTQYF. The CDR3 DNA sequence: TGTGCCAGCAGCCTATTGGGACTAGCGGGGGTGTCAGATACGCAGTATTTT.